The TCR beta chain described here comes from a study of T-cell memory formation after mild COVID-19. V lost 3 bases, J lost 0 bases, and 10 bases lay in between. Germline V gene sequence: CDR1 LGHNA, CDR2 YNFKEQ. The CDR3 is made up of 15 amino acids. MiXCR, applied by TCRdb to the 5' RACE reads, yields one record per CDR3 protein. The data show 280,000 or so distinct CDR3 sequences, with roughly 8.2% seen just once and less than 25% held by the top ten. The sample comprised PBMCs or a T cell subset sorted from them (not recorded which). The chain couples TRBV4-2 to TRBJ2-3; TRBD1 or TRBD2 may be the D gene (5 bases each). This clonotype was obtained from a man aged 18 to 29 who had mild COVID-19 (a few samples of this study predate the infection). Cell type and time point are not known. For the CDR3, the DNA is TGTGCCAGCAGCCAGAAGGGACCTAGCACAGATACGCAGTATTTT. It is translated as CASSQKGPSTDTQYF.